The TCR beta chain under discussion was sequenced for a study of shared clonotypes between healthy human individuals. Germline trimming cut 0 bases from V and 0 bases from J; bases unmatched to any gene: 3. Germline V gene sequence: CDR1 LNHDA, CDR2 SQIVND (reference sequence). This CDR3 comprises 17 residues. Note on this clone: Its antigen is not known.

In the naive CD8 group, cells lacked CD45RO and were positively selected for CCR7, so terminally differentiated effector memory CD45RA+ cells were left out. Method: immunoSEQ multiplex PCR; TCRdb's copy keeps in-frame clones and lacks some. The table has around 610,000 clones, approximately 96% seen once; the top ten hold about 0.12%. Study-wide findings and caveats: Only blood samples were collected, and tissue repertoires likely differ.

Sequenced sample: naive CD8+ T cells sorted from blood. The chain uses TRBV19 and TRBJ2-2, with TRBD2 matching 8 bases. This clonotype was obtained from a woman in her twenties or thirties in good health. The CDR3 nucleotides read TGTGCCAGTAGTATAGACATTAGCGGGACGAACACCGGGGAGCTGTTTTTT. This translates into CASSIDISGTNTGELFF. Full variable domain (outside the CDR3, taken from reference TRBV19 and TRBJ2-2): DGGITQSPKYLFRKEGQNVTLSCEQNLNHDAMYWYRQDPGQGLRLIYYSQIVNDFQKGDIAEGYSVSREKKESFPLTVTSAQKNPTAFYLCASSIDISGTNTGELFFGEGSRLTVL.